This T cell receptor (beta chain) was sequenced during a study of T cell changes during pregnancy in multiple sclerosis. Method: immunoSEQ multiplex PCR; TCRdb's copy keeps in-frame clones and lacks some. The profile shows about 87,000 clones, about 94% of them singletons. CDR1 and CDR2 from the germline V gene are WNHNN and SYGVQD (reference sequence). This CDR3 contains 15 residues. V trimming: 6 bases; J trimming: 5 bases; junction bases outside the gene matches: 11. The specimen comprised peripheral blood, sampled in the third trimester of pregnancy. The chain recombines TRBV10-1 with TRBJ2-5; 8 nucleotides line up with TRBD1. The receptor was isolated from a female donor in good health, enrolled as a control in a pregnancy study. For the CDR3, the DNA is TGCGCCAGCAGCATCGCAGGGGGCGCGGTGGAGACCCAGTACTTC. It translates to CASSIAGGAVETQYF.